The following is a T cell receptor (beta chain) sequence with its context. The antigen is unknown. This entry belongs to a study of T cell responses to AZD1222 COVID-19 vaccine. Data came from immunoSEQ multiplex PCR; TCRdb stores just in-frame clones and leaves some out. In the table there are approximately 170,000 clones, about 92% of which are singletons. Study-wide results and caveats: Vaccine-associated CD4 TCRs ranged over spike, dominating at 160-218 and 743-854. The donors showed a predominance of white British ancestry and of females, with possible underestimation of clonal diversity.

V gave up 6 bases and J gave up 4 bases; unmatched junction bases: 9. Germline lookup yields CDR1 SGHNT and CDR2 YYREEE (reference sequence). CDR3 length: 14 residues. This sequence was found in an adult in good health. The V gene is TRBV5-4, the J gene TRBJ1-2; TRBD1 aligns across 7 bases. The source was peripheral blood, collected on day 0 of AZD1222 vaccination. DNA of the CDR3: TGTGCCAGCACCAGGACAGGCTACCTCTATGGCTACACCTTC. This translates into CASTRTGYLYGYTF. The variable domain in full, completed from reference TRBV5-4 and TRBJ1-2, reads ETGVTQSPTHLIKTRGQQVTLRCSSQSGHNTVSWYQQALGQGPQFIFQYYREEENGRGNFPPRFSGLQFPNYSSELNVNALELDDSALYLCASTRTGYLYGYTFGSGTRLTVV.